This T cell receptor (beta chain) was captured by sequencing in a study of control samples from healthy donors and cancer patients. Trimming pared 2 bases from V and 0 bases from J, leaving 20 bases between. The germline CDR1 and CDR2 sequences are SQVTM and ANQGSEA. This CDR3 has 18 amino acids. Here immunoSEQ multiplex PCR was the method, and the copy in TCRdb shows in-frame clones only, minus some. Of about 130,000 clones listed, 92% are singletons. Sequenced input: blood. The chain carries TRBV29-1 and TRBJ2-4; no definite D call. This clonotype was sampled from a man aged 18 to 29 in good health. For the CDR3, the DNA is TGCAGCGTTGAACCCTCAGGATCGCATTTTCTAGCCAAAAACATTCAGTACTTC. As protein: CSVEPSGSHFLAKNIQYF.